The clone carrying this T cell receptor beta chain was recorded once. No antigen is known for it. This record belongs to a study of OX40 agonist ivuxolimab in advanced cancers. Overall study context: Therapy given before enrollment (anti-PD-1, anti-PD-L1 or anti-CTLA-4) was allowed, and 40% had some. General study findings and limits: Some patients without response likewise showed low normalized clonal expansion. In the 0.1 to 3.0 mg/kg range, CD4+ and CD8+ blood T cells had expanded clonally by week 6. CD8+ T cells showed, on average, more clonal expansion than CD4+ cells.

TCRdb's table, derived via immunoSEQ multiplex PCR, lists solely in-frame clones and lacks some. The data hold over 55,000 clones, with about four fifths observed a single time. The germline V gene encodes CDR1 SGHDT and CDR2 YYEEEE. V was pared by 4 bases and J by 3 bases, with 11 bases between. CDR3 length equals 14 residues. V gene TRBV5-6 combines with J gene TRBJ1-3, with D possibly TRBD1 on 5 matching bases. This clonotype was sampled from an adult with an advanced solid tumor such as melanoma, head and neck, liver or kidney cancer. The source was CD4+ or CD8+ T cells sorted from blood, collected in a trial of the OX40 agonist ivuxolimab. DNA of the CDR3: TGTGCCAGCAGCCCGGGACTTCGTGGAAACACCATATATTTT. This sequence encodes CASSPGLRGNTIYF.